This T cell receptor (beta chain) appears in the sequencing data of a study of blood T cell repertoires in COVID-19. Across the study: COVID-19 samples, acute and convalescent, were from the United States, Italy and Spain. PBMCs, B-cell-depleted T cells, or T cells were the source of the cDNA or gDNA that made up the material.

Germline V CDR1 and CDR2: SEHNR, FQNEAQ (reference sequence). The CDR3 has 16 amino acids. With 1 base clipped from V and 4 bases from J, the junction kept 7 bases outside the gene matches. As originally analysed: The assay estimated nucleated cells by amplifying reference gene primers. TCRdb's table, derived via immunoSEQ multiplex PCR, lists solely in-frame clones and lacks some. For V, J and clone size, that table is used; D and trimming come from the DNA. The sample includes under 300,000 clones, around 87% of them seen just once. This rearrangement joins TRBV7-9 to TRBJ1-2; 9 bases agree with TRBD1. Sample: peripheral blood. The receptor was derived from a man aged 60 to 75 who had recovered from COVID-19. Here the CDR3 reads CASSLGAGQGTYGYTF. CDR3 DNA sequence: TGTGCCAGCAGCTTAGGAGCGGGACAGGGAACCTATGGCTACACCTTC.